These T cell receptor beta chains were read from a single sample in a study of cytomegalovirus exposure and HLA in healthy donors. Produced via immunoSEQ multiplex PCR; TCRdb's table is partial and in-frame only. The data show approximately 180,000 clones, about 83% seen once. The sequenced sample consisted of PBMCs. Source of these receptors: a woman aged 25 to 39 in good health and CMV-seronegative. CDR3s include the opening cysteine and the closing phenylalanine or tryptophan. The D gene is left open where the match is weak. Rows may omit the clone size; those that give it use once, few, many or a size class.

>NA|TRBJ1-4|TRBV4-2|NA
CASSQESARGGEKLFF
TGTGCCAGCAGCCAGGAATCAGCCCGAGGAGGTGAAAAACTGTTTTTT
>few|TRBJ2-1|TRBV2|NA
CASSDPPGQQFF
TGTGCCAGCAGTGACCCGCCTGGGCAGCAGTTCTTC
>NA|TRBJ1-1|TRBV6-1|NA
CASSLYFEAFF
TGTGCCAGTTCCCTCTACTTTGAAGCTTTCTTT
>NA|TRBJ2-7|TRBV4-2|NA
CASSQGSGNRGYEQYF
TGTGCCAGCAGCCAAGGTTCCGGGAATCGGGGCTACGAGCAGTACTTC
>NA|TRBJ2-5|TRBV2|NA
CASTATISKETQYF
TGTGCCAGCACCGCGACTATATCCAAAGAGACCCAGTACTTC
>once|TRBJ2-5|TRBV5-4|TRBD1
CASSPGRDRGLETQYF
TGTGCCAGCAGCCCCGGCCGGGACAGGGGTTTAGAGACCCAGTACTTC
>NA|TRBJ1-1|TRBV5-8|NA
CASSFWARQKNTEAFF
TGTGCCAGCAGCTTTTGGGCCAGACAGAAGAACACTGAAGCTTTCTTT
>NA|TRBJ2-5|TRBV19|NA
CASSMGTGGGWETQYF
TGTGCCAGTAGTATGGGGACGGGGGGCGGTTGGGAGACCCAGTACTTC
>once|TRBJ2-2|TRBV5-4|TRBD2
CASSGGLAGNTGELFF
TGTGCCAGCAGTGGGGGACTAGCGGGGAACACCGGGGAGCTGTTTTTT
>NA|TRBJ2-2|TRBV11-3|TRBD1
CASSWGQGGTGELFF
TGTGCCAGCAGTTGGGGACAGGGAGGGACCGGGGAGCTGTTTTTT
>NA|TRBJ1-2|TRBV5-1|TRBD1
CASSKQGDGYTF
TGCGCCAGCAGTAAACAGGGGGATGGCTACACCTTC
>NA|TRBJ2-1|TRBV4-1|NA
CASSQAGPNNEQFF
TGCGCCAGCAGCCAAGCGGGTCCTAACAATGAGCAGTTCTTC
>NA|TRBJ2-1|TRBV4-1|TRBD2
CASSQDRTSGFEQFF
TGCGCCAGCAGCCAAGATCGTACTAGCGGCTTTGAGCAGTTCTTC
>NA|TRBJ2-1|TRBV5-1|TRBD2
CASSRGGLDNEQFF
TGCGCCAGCAGTCGGGGGGGCCTTGACAATGAGCAGTTCTTC
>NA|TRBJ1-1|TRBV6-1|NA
CASRSGDTEAFF
TGTGCCAGCAGAAGCGGGGACACTGAAGCTTTCTTT
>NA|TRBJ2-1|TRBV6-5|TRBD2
CASSSGTSGNNEQFF
TGTGCCAGCAGTTCCGGGACTAGCGGAAACAATGAGCAGTTCTTC
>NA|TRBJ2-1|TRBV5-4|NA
CASSLDSGSYNEQFF
TGTGCCAGCAGCTTAGACAGTGGCTCCTACAATGAGCAGTTCTTC
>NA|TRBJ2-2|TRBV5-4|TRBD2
CASSFQAGAGELFF
TGTGCCAGCAGCTTTCAAGCGGGGGCCGGGGAGCTGTTTTTT
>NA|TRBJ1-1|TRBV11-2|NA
CASSRGTEAFF
TGTGCCAGCTCTCGCGGCACTGAAGCTTTCTTT
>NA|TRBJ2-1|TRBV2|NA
CASSRIGHTNEQFF
TGTGCCAGCAGTAGGATAGGACACACCAATGAGCAGTTCTTC
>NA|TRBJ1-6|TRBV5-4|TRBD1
CASSLFVGGGHSPLHF
TGTGCCAGCAGCTTGTTCGTTGGAGGGGGCCATTCACCCCTCCACTTT
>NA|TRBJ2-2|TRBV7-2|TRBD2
CASSLAGGTITTGELFF
TGTGCCAGCAGCCTAGCGGGGGGAACGATTACCACCGGGGAGCTGTTTTTT